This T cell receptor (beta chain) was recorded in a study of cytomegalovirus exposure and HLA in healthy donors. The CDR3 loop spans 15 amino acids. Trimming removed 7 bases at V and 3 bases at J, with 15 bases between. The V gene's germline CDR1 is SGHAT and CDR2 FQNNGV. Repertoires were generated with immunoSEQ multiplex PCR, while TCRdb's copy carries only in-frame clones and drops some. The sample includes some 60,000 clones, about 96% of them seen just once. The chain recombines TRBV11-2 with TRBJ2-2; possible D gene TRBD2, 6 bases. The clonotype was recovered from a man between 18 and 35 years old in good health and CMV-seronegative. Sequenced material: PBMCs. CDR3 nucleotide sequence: TGTGCCAGCACCTTTTGGGGGGTCGACACCGGGGAGCTGTTTTTT. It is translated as CASTFWGVDTGELFF. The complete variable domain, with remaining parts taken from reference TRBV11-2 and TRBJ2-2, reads EAGVAQSPRYKIIEKRQSVAFWCNPISGHATLYWYQQILGQGPKLLIQFQNNGVVDDSQLPKDRFSAERLKGVDSTLKIQPAKLEDSAVYLCASTFWGVDTGELFFGEGSRLTVL.